The 10 T cell receptor beta chains below come from one sample, sequenced in a study of neurological immune-mediated disorders. One entry per CDR3 protein results from TCRdb running MiXCR on the 5' RACE reads. The sample yields about 71,000 distinct CDR3 sequences, roughly 13% seen once. Time point in this sample: longitudinal time-point 1 (baseline). The material sequenced was PBMCs. The receptor source for this set is a female donor with HTLV-1-associated myelopathy (HAM/TSP).

In its sample, this clonotype was seen many times. The junction departs from the called germline gene at one end, perhaps through a read error. The chain carries TRBV10-3 and TRBJ2-7; D may be TRBD1 (5 bases). This CDR3 region has 14 residues. Germline values: CDR1 ENHRY, CDR2 SYGVKD. The CDR3 DNA reads as TGTGCCATCAGTCTCGACAGCCGCTCCTACGAGCAGCACTTC. This codes for CAISLDSRSYEQHF.

The table lists this clonotype with many counts. The genes are TRBV7-2 and TRBJ2-4; unclear D gene. V lost 5 bases and J 8 bases, leaving 22 bases between the germline ends. Germline-derived CDR1 and CDR2 are SGHTA and FQGNSA. The CDR3 covers 16 residues. The CDR3 reads CASSHRGWALGDIQYF. CDR3 nucleotide sequence: TGTGCCAGCAGCCATCGTGGATGGGCCTTGGGCGACATTCAGTACTTC.

This chain joins TRBV20-1 and TRBJ2-1, with D uncertain. V gave up 6 bases and J gave up 5 bases, with 8 bases separating them. Per the germline V gene, CDR1 is DFQATT and CDR2 is SNEGSKA (reference sequence). The length of the CDR3 is 11 residues. The CDR3 loop is CSAMNNNEQFF. CDR3 DNA sequence: TGCAGTGCAATGAATAACAATGAGCAGTTCTTC.

CDR3 sequence reads: CSASASGGNYEQYF. The CDR3 nucleotides are TGCAGTGCTAGTGCCAGCGGGGGGAACTACGAGCAGTACTTC. The rearrangement joins TRBV20-1 to TRBJ2-7; TRBD2 aligns across 9 bases. Germline assignment: CDR1 DFQATT and CDR2 SNEGSKA (reference sequence). CDR3 size: 14 residues. J was trimmed by 3 bases and V by 3 bases; bases with no gene match: 6.

This clonotype was recorded a few times. This chain connects TRBV12-3 or TRBV12-4 to TRBJ2-1; weak D call: TRBD2 (6 bases). Between the trimmed V and J ends, which lost 3 bases and 8 bases, there was a span of 17 bases. The CDR3 has 15 residues. CDR3 coding DNA: TGTGCCAGCAGTTTGGAGGGCTCAGCAGTCCATGAGCAGTTCTTC. It codes for CASSLEGSAVHEQFF.

This clonotype was counted only a few times. The rearrangement joins TRBV7-7 to TRBJ2-2; D uncertain. Germline CDR1 SSHAT, CDR2 FNYEAQ (reference sequence). The V end was cut by 3 bases, the J end by 3 bases, with 8 bases between. There are 14 residues in the CDR3. The CDR3 nucleotides read TGTGCCAGCAGCTTTGCCGAACACACCGGGGAGCTGTTTTTT. Translation: CASSFAEHTGELFF.

This clonotype was found many times. The rearrangement links TRBV4-1 to TRBJ2-5; D possibly corresponds to TRBD1 (5 bases). Per germline, CDR1 MGHRA and CDR2 YSYEKL. The CDR3 covers 14 residues. V lost 2 bases, J lost 5 bases, and 12 bases lay in between. The CDR3 here is CASSQNRLFETQYF. CDR3 sequence (DNA): TGCGCCAGCAGCCAAAACAGGCTGTTTGAGACCCAGTACTTC.

The J gene is TRBJ2-7, the V gene TRBV6-1; D remains ambiguous. Trimming pared 3 bases from V and 6 bases from J, leaving 6 bases between. There are 11 residues in the CDR3. Germline CDR1 MNHNS, CDR2 SASEGT. DNA of the CDR3: TGTGCCAGCAGTGAGCTCGGCGAGCAGTACTTC. Translation: CASSELGEQYF.

There are many counts of this clonotype. The chain employs TRBV28 and TRBJ2-3; D is uncertain. Germline assignment: CDR1 MDHEN and CDR2 SYDVKM. The ends were cut back, 5 bases at V and 5 bases at J, with 8 bases in the middle. The CDR3 loop spans 12 amino acids. CDR3 sequence: CASSIVRDTQYF. The CDR3 DNA is TGTGCCAGCAGTATAGTGAGAGATACGCAGTATTTT.

This clonotype was recorded many times. This rearrangement joins TRBV28 to TRBJ2-7; 8 bases match TRBD2. Losses at the gene ends were 3 bases for V and 5 bases for J; bases not matched to a gene: 9. Germline values: CDR1 MDHEN, CDR2 SYDVKM. This CDR3 spans 15 amino acids. This CDR3 reads CASSFLRGGVDEQYF. The CDR3 DNA reads TGTGCCAGCAGTTTTTTACGGGGGGGCGTCGACGAGCAGTACTTC. The full variable domain, completed using reference TRBV28 and TRBJ2-7, is DVKVTQSSRYLVKRTGEKVFLECVQDMDHENMFWYRQDPGLGLRLIYFSYDVKMKEKGDIPEGYSVSREKKERFSLILESASTNQTSMYLCASSFLRGGVDEQYFGPGTRLTVT.